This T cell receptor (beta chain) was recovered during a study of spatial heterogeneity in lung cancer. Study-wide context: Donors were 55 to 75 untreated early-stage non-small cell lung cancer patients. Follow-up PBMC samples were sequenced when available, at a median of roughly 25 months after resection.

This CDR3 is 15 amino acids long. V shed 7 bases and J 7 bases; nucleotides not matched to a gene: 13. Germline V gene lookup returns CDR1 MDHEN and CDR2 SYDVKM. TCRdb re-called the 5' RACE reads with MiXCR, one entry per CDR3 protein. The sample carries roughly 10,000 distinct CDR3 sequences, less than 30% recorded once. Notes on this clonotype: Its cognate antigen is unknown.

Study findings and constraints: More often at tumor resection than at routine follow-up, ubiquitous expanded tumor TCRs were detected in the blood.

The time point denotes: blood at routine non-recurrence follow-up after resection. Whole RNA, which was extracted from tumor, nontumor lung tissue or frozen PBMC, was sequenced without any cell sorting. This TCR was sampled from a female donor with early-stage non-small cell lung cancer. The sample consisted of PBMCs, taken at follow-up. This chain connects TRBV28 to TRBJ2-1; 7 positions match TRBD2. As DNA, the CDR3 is TGTGCCAGCAAGACAGCGGGACTCCCCTGGAATGAGCAGTTCTTC. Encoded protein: CASKTAGLPWNEQFF.